The sequence of this TCR beta chain was determined in a study of beta chain features in type 1 diabetes. This clone was recorded a few times. Investigators reverse transcribed all isolated RNA, so they sequenced expressed TCRB transcripts. Measured with immunoSEQ multiplex PCR; TCRdb has only the in-frame clones, and not every one. This sample yields over 350,000 clones, of which about 15% are seen a single time; about 0.02% belongs to the top ten. Material: naive CD4+ T cells from blood. This clonotype originated in a woman between 18 and 29 years old in good health.

The CDR3 sequence is CASSRRFDWDRMVLNEQFF. The CDR3, as DNA: TGTGCCAGCAGCAGACGATTCGACTGGGACAGGATGGTCTTGAATGAGCAGTTCTTC. The V and J genes are TRBV21-1 and TRBJ2-1; the table gives TRBD1 as D, unverified against the DNA. TRBV21-1 is assigned pseudogene status. The CDR3 extends over 19 amino acids.